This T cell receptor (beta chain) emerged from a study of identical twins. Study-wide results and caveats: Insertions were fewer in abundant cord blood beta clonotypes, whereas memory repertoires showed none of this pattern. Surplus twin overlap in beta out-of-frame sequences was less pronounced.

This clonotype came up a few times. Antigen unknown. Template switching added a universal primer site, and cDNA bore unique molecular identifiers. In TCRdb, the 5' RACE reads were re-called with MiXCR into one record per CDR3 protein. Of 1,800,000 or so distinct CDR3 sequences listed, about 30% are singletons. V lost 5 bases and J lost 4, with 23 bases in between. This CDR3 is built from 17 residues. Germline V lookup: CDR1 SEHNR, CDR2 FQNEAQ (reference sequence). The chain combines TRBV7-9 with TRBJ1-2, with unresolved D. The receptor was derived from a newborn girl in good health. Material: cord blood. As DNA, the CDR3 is TGTGCCAGCAGCAAACTCCCACTGAACCGGGAGCGCTATGGCTACACCTTC. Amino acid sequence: CASSKLPLNRERYGYTF. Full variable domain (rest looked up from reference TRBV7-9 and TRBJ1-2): DTGVSQNPRHKITKRGQNVTFRCDPISEHNRLYWYRQTLGQGPEFLTYFQNEAQLEKSRLLSDRFSAERPKGSFSTLEIQRTEQGDSAMYLCASSKLPLNRERYGYTFGSGTRLTVV.